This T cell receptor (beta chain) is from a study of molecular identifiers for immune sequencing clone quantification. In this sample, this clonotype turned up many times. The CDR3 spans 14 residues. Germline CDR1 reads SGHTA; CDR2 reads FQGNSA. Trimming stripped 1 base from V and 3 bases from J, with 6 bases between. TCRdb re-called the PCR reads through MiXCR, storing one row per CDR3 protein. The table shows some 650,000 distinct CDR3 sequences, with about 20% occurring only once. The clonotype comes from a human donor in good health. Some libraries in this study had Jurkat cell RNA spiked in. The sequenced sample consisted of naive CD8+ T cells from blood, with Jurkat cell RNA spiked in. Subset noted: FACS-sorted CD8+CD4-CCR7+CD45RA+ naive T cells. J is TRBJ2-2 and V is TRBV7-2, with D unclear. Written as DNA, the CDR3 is TGTGCCAGCAGCTTAGATTGGTACACCGGGGAGCTGTTTTTT. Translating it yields CASSLDWYTGELFF.